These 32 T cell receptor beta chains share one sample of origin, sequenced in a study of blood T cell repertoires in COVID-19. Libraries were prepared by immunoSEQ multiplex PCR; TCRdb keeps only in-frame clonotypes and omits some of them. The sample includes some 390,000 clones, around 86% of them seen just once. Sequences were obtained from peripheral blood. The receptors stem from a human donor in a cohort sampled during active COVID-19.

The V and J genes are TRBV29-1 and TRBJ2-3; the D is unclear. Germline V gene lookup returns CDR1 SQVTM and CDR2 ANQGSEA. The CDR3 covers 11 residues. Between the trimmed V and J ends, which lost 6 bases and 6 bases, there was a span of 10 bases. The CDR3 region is CSVWALDTQYF. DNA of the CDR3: TGCAGCGTGTGGGCCCTGGATACGCAGTATTTT.

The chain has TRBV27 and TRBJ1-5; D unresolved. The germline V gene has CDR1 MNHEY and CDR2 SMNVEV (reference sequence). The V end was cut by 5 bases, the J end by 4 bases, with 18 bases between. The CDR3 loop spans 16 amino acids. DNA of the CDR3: TGTGCCAGCAGTCCCTACCCGGACGGGAAGAATCAGCCCCAGCATTTT. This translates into CASSPYPDGKNQPQHF.

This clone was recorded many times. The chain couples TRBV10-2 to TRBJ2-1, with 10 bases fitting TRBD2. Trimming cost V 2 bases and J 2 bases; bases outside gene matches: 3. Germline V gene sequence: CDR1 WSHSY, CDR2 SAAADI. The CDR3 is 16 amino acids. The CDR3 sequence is CASSEPTSGAYNEQFF. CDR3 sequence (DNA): TGCGCCAGCAGTGAGCCCACTAGCGGGGCCTACAATGAGCAGTTCTTC.

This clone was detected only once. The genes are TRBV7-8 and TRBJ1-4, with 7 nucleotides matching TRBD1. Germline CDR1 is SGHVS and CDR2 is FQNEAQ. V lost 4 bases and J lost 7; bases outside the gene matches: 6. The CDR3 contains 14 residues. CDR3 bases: TGTGCCAGCAGCTACGACAGGGTTATTGAAAAACTGTTTTTT. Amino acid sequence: CASSYDRVIEKLFF.

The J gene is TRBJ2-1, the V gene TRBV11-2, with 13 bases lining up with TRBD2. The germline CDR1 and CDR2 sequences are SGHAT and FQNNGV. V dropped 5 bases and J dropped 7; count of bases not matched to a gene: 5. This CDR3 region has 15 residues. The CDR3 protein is CASSRLAGGLNEQFF. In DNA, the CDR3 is TGTGCCAGCAGCCGACTAGCGGGGGGTCTGAATGAGCAGTTCTTC.

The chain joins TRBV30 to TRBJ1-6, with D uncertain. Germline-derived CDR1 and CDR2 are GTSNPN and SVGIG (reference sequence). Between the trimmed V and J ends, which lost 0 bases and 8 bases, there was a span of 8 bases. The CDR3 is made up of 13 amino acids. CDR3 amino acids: CAWSVVPDSPLHF. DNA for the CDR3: TGTGCCTGGAGTGTGGTTCCGGATTCACCCCTCCACTTT.

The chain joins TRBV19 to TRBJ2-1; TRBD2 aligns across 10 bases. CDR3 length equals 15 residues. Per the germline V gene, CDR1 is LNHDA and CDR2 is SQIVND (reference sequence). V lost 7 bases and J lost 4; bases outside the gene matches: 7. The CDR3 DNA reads TGTGCCAGTAAACCTACTAGCGGGAATTACAATGAGCAGTTCTTC. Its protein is CASKPTSGNYNEQFF.

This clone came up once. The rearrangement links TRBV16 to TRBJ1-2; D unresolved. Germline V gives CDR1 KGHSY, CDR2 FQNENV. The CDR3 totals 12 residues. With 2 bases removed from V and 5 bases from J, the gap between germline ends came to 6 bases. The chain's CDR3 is CASSQSPYGYTF. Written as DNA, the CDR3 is TGTGCCAGCAGCCAAAGCCCGTATGGCTACACCTTC. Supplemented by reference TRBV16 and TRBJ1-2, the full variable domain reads GEEVAQTPKHLVRGEGQKAKLYCAPIKGHSYVFWYQQVLKNEFKFLISFQNENVFDETGMPKERFSAKCLPNSPCSLEIQATKLEDSAVYFCASSQSPYGYTFGSGTRLTVV.

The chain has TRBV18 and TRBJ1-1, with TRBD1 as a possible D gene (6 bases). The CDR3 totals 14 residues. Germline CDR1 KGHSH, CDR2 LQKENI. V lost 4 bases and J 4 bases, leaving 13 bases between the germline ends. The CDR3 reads CASSQTGMSTEAFF. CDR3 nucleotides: TGTGCCAGCTCACAAACAGGGATGAGCACTGAAGCTTTCTTT.

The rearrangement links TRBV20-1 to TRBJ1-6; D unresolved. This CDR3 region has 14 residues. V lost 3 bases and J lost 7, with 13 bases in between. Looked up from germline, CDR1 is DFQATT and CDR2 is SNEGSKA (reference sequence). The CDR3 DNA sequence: TGCAGTGCTAGTCCGGGGAGCGGCAATTCACCCCTCCACTTT. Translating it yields CSASPGSGNSPLHF.

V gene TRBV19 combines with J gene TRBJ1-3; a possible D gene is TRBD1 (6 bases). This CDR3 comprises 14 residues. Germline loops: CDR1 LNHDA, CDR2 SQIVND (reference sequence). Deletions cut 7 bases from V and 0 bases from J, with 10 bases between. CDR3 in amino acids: CASTTGSSGNTIYF. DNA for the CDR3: TGTGCCAGTACCACAGGGAGCTCTGGAAACACCATATATTTT.

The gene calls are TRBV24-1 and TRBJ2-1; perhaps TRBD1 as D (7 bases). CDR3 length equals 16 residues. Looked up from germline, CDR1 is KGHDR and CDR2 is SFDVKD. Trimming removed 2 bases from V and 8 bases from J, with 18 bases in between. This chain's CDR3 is CATSDSVRGELDEQFF. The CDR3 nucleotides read TGTGCCACCAGTGATTCGGTCAGGGGGGAATTGGATGAGCAGTTCTTC.

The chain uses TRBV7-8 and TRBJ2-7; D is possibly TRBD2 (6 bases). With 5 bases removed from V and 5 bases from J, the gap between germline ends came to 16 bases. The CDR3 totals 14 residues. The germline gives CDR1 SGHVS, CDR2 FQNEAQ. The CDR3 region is CASSRAGGIHEQYF. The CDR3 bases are TGTGCCAGCAGCCGAGCAGGAGGGATCCACGAGCAGTACTTC.

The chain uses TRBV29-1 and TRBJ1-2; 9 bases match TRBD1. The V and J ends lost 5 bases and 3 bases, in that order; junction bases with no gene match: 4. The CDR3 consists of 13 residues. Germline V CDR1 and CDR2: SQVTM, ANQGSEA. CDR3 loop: CSVMTGGDYGYTF. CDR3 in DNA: TGCAGCGTTATGACAGGGGGAGACTATGGCTACACCTTC. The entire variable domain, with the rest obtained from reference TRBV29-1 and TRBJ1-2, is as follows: SAVISQKPSRDICQRGTSLTIQCQVDSQVTMMFWYRQQPGQSLTLIATANQGSEATYESGFVIDKFPISRPNLTFSTLTVSNMSPEDSSIYLCSVMTGGDYGYTFGSGTRLTVV.

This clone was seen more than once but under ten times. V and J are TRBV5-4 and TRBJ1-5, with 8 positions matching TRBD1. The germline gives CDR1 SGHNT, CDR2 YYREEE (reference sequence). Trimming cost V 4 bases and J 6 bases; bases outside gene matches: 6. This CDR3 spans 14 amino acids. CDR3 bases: TGTGCCAGCAGCATGGACAGGGAGAGTCAGCCCCAGCATTTT. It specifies CASSMDRESQPQHF. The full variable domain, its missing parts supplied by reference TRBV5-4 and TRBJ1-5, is ETGVTQSPTHLIKTRGQQVTLRCSSQSGHNTVSWYQQALGQGPQFIFQYYREEENGRGNFPPRFSGLQFPNYSSELNVNALELDDSALYLCASSMDRESQPQHFGDGTRLSIL.

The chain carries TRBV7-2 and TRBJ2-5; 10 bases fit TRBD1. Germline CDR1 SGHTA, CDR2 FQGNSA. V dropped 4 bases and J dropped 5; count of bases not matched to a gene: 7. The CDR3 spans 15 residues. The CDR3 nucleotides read TGTGCCAGCAGCTCCCCGACAGGGGGCGTGGAGACCCAGTACTTC. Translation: CASSSPTGGVETQYF.

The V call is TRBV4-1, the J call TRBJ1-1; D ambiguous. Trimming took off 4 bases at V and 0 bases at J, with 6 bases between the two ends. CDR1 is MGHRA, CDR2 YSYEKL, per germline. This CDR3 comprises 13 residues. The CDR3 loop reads CASSPVMNTEAFF. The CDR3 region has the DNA TGCGCCAGCAGCCCGGTGATGAACACTGAAGCTTTCTTT.

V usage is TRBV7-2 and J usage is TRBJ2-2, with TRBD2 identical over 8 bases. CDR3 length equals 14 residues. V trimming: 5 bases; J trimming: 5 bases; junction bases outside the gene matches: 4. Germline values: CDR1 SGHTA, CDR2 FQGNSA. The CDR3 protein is CASSPGGATGELFF. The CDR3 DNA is TGTGCCAGCAGCCCCGGGGGGGCGACCGGGGAGCTGTTTTTT.

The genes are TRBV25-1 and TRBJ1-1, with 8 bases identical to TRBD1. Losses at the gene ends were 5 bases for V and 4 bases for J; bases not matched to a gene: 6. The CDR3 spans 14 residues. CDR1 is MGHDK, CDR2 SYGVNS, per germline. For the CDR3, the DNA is TGTGCCAGCAGTCTTGCAGGGGGCGCCACTGAAGCTTTCTTT. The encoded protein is CASSLAGGATEAFF.

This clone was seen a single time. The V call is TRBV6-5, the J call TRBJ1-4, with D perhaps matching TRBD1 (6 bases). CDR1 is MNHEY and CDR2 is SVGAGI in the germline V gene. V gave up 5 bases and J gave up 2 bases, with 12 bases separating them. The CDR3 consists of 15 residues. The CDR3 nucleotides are TGTGCCAGCAGTCTAGGGGGGGGGACTAATGAAAAACTGTTTTTT. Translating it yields CASSLGGGTNEKLFF.

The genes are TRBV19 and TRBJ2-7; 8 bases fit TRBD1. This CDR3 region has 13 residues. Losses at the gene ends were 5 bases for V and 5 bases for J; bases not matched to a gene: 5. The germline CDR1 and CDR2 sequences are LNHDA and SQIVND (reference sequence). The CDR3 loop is CASSLDRVNEQYF. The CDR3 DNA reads TGTGCCAGTAGTCTGGACAGGGTAAACGAGCAGTACTTC.

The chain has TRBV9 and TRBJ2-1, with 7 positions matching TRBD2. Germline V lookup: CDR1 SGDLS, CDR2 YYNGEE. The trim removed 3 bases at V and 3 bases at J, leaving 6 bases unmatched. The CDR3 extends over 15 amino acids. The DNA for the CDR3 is TGTGCCAGCAGCGAGGGGACTACCCTCTACAATGAGCAGTTCTTC. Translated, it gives CASSEGTTLYNEQFF.

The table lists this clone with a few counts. The CDR3 bases are TGTGCCAGCAGCCTCGGGACTGCAGAGACCCAGTACTTC. This translates into CASSLGTAETQYF. This chain joins TRBV3-1 (or the pseudogene TRBV3-2) and TRBJ2-5, with a tentative D call TRBD2 (6 bases). This CDR3 is built from 13 residues. Deletions cut 4 bases from V and 4 bases from J, with 10 bases between. Germline assignment: CDR1 LGHDT and CDR2 YNNKEL (reference sequence).

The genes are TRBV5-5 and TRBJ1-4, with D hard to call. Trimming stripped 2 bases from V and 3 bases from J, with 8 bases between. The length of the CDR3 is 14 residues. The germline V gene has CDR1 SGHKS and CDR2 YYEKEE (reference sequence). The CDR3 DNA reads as TGTGCCAGCAGCTTCCCGGCGGCTAATGAAAAACTGTTTTTT. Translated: CASSFPAANEKLFF.

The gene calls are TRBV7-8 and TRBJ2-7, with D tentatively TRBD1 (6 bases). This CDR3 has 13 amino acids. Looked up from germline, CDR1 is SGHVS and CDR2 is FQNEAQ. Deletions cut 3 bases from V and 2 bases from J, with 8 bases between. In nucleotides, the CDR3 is TGTGCCAGCAGCTTGAGGACAGCCTACGAGCAGTACTTC. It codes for CASSLRTAYEQYF.

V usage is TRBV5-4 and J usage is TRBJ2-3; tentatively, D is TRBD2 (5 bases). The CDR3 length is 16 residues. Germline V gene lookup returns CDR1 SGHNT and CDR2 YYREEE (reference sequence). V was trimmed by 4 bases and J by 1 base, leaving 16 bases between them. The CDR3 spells CASSRRAETRTDTQYF. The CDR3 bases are TGTGCCAGCAGCCGACGAGCGGAAACTCGCACAGATACGCAGTATTTT. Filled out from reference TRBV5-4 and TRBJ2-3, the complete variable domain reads ETGVTQSPTHLIKTRGQQVTLRCSSQSGHNTVSWYQQALGQGPQFIFQYYREEENGRGNFPPRFSGLQFPNYSSELNVNALELDDSALYLCASSRRAETRTDTQYFGPGTRLTVL.

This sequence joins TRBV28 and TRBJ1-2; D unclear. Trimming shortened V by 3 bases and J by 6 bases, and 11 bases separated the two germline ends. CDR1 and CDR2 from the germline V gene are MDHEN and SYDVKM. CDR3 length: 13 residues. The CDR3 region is CASSLRVGDGYTF. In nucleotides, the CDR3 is TGTGCCAGCAGTTTGAGGGTTGGGGATGGCTACACCTTC.

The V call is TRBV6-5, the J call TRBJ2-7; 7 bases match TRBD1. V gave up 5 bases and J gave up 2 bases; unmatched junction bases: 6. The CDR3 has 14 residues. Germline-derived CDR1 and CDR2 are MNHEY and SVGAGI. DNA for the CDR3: TGTGCCAGCAGTCCGACCGGACAGGCCTACGAGCAGTACTTC. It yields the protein CASSPTGQAYEQYF.

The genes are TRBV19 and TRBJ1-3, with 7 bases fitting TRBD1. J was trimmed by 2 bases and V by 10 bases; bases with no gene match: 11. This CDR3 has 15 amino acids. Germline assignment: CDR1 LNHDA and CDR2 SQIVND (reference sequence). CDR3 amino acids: CATGQGQSTGNTIYF. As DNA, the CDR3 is TGTGCCACTGGCCAGGGACAGAGCACTGGAAACACCATATATTTT.

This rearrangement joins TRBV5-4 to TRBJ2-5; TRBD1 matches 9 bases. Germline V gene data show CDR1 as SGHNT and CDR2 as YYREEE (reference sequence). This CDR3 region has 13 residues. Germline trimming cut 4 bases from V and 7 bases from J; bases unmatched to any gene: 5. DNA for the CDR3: TGTGCCAGCAGCCTGGACAGGGGAGGGACCCAGTACTTC. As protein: CASSLDRGGTQYF.

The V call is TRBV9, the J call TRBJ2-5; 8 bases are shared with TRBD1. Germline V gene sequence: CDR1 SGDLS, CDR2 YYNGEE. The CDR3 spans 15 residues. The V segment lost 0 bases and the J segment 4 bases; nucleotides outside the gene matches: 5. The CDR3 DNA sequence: TGTGCCAGCAGCGTAGACGGACAGGGCTTAGAGACCCAGTACTTC. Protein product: CASSVDGQGLETQYF.

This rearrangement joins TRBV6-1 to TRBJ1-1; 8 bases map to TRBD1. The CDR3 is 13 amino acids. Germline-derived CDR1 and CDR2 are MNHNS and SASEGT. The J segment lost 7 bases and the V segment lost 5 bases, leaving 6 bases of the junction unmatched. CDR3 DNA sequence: TGTGCCAGCAGTTCAGCAGGGGGCCGTGAAGCTTTCTTT. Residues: CASSSAGGREAFF.